This entry features one T cell receptor beta chain sequence. Losses at the gene ends were 0 bases for V and 5 bases for J; bases not matched to a gene: 12. Germline loops: CDR1 LGHNA, CDR2 YNFKEQ. The CDR3 runs 18 residues. Data came from immunoSEQ multiplex PCR; TCRdb stores just in-frame clones and leaves some out. Found here are 350,000 or so clones, around 87% of them singletons; the top ten hold about 9.4%. These data are taken from a study of blood T cell repertoires in COVID-19. Material: peripheral blood. The sequence derives from a woman in her twenties or thirties with COVID-19, enrolled during active disease. The V gene is TRBV4-2, the J gene TRBJ2-3; 9 positions match TRBD2. In DNA, the CDR3 is TGTGCCAGCAGCCAAGATAGGGTAGCGGGAGTTCAGGAAGATACGCAGTATTTT. Translating gives CASSQDRVAGVQEDTQYF.